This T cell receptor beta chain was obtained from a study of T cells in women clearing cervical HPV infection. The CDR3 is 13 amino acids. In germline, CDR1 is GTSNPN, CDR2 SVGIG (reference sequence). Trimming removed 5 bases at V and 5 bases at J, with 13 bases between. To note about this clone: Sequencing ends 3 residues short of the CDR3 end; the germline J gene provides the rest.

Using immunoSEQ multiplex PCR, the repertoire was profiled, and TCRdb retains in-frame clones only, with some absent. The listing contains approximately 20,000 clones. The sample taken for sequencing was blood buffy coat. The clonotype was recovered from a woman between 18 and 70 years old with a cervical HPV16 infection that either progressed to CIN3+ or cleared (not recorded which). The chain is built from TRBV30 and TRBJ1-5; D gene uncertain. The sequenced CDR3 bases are TGTGCCTGGGATACAGTTGAATATCAGCCC. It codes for CAWDTVEYQP. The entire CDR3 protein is CAWDTVEYQPQHF.